A single sample is the source of the 10 T cell receptor beta chains below, sequenced in a study of blood T cell repertoires in COVID-19. The assay was immunoSEQ multiplex PCR, and TCRdb's table has in-frame clones only and misses some. The sample shows about 150,000 clones, more than 75% of them seen only once. The sequenced sample consisted of peripheral blood. The receptors were sampled from a woman aged 80 or over with COVID-19, enrolled during active disease.

DNA of the CDR3: TGTGCCAGCAGTCCGGGAGATAACTATGGCTACACCTTC. It encodes CASSPGDNYGYTF. The rearrangement uses TRBV28 and TRBJ1-2; D unresolved. The V gene lost 5 bases and the J gene lost 1 base, with 8 bases spanning the gap. The CDR3 runs to 13 residues. The germline V gene encodes CDR1 MDHEN and CDR2 SYDVKM.

This clone was detected only once. One junction end does not reproduce the germline sequence, and a read error may be involved. V is TRBV7-7 and J is TRBJ2-1; 11 nucleotides agree with TRBD1. The CDR3 contains 14 residues. Germline V lookup: CDR1 SSHAT, CDR2 FNYEAQ (reference sequence). The CDR3 DNA is TGTGCTAGCAGCCTAGGGACAGGGGGGAATGAGCAGTTCTTC. The encoded protein is CASSLGTGGNEQFF.

V is TRBV7-8 and J is TRBJ1-2; D gene uncertain. This CDR3 has 15 amino acids. Germline CDR1 is SGHVS and CDR2 is FQNEAQ. Trimming removed 1 base at V and 8 bases at J, with 17 bases between. CDR3 loop: CASSLEWAPIGGYTF. The CDR3 DNA is TGTGCCAGCAGCTTAGAGTGGGCCCCGATTGGAGGCTACACCTTC.

The rearrangement links TRBV3-1 (or the pseudogene TRBV3-2) to TRBJ2-7; D remains ambiguous. Trimming took off 2 bases at V and 6 bases at J, with 14 bases between the two ends. CDR1 and CDR2 from the germline V gene are LGHDT and YNNKEL (reference sequence). This CDR3 has 14 residues. The CDR3 DNA reads TGTGCCAGCAGCCAAACGGAACGGGTCTCCGAGCAGTACTTC. Translated: CASSQTERVSEQYF.

This chain joins TRBV5-4 and TRBJ1-2; D is unclear. Germline lookup yields CDR1 SGHNT and CDR2 YYREEE (reference sequence). Trimming took off 4 bases at V and 3 bases at J, with 10 bases between the two ends. The CDR3 is 13 amino acids. CDR3 amino acids: CASSPPGDYGYTF. The CDR3, as DNA: TGTGCCAGCAGCCCCCCCGGGGACTATGGCTACACCTTC.

The count of this clone is one. The chain employs TRBV2 and TRBJ2-7; TRBD1 might be the D (5 bases). This CDR3 has 14 amino acids. V lost 4 bases and J 4 bases, leaving 14 bases between the germline ends. Germline V gives CDR1 SNHLY, CDR2 FYNNEI. For the CDR3, the DNA is TGTGCCAGCAGTGCAGGGATAATACTATACGAGCAGTACTTC. It is translated as CASSAGIILYEQYF.

This chain connects TRBV6-5 to TRBJ2-3; 8 bases are shared with TRBD2. Per the germline V gene, CDR1 is MNHEY and CDR2 is SVGAGI. This CDR3 is built from 14 residues. V was pared by 8 bases and J by 1 base, with 5 bases of the junction left unmatched. The CDR3 DNA reads TGTGCCAGCTCGGCGGGAGGTGGCACAGATACGCAGTATTTT. The encoded protein is CASSAGGGTDTQYF.

This chain links TRBV7-9 with TRBJ2-7; 11 nucleotides align to TRBD2. V shed 5 bases, J shed 3 bases, and the junction held 9 bases outside the gene matches. Per the germline V gene, CDR1 is SEHNR and CDR2 is FQNEAQ (reference sequence). The CDR3 is made up of 16 amino acids. The CDR3 DNA reads as TGTGCCAGCAGCCCCCTCCTAGCGGGAGGACTCTACGAGCAGTACTTC. Amino acid sequence: CASSPLLAGGLYEQYF.

The chain carries TRBV21-1 and TRBJ2-2; TRBD2, the D gene given by the table, was not confirmed from the DNA. TRBV21-1 is recorded as a pseudogene. The CDR3 spans 15 residues. The CDR3 nucleotides read TGTGCCAGCGGGGTGGCGGGAGGTGACACCGGGGAGCTGTTTTTT. Residues: CASGVAGGDTGELFF.

V is TRBV21-1 and J is TRBJ2-5; TRBD2 is the table's D call, not checked against the DNA. TRBV21-1 is labeled a pseudogene. The CDR3 spans 13 residues. CDR3 loop: CASSLSGGETQYF. DNA for the CDR3: TGTGCCAGCAGCTTGTCCGGGGGAGAGACCCAGTACTTC.